Here is one T cell receptor (beta chain) with its context. Its antigen is not known. In the PCR, 60 Vbeta and 13 Jbeta primers were used. Method: immunoSEQ multiplex PCR; TCRdb's copy keeps in-frame clones and lacks some. The sample's table shows fewer than 45,000 clones. The data were taken from a study of cytomegalovirus exposure and HLA in healthy donors. Study information: A prior analysis found around 110 million unique TCR beta sequences from around 180 million T cells.

The study's findings and limits: The records held CMV serostatus as the only immune exposure information. In an earlier analysis, most TCR beta V segments were productive about 87% or about 30% of the time. In vitro testing confirmed a few CMV-associated chains as specific for CMV antigens.

The germline V gene encodes CDR1 KGHSH and CDR2 LQKENI. Between the trimmed V and J ends, which lost 3 bases and 6 bases, there was a span of 11 bases. The CDR3 length is 13 residues. This clonotype was sampled from a man aged 40-50 years in good health and CMV-seropositive. J is TRBJ1-1 and V is TRBV18; D is ambiguous. The sample taken for sequencing was PBMCs. The CDR3 is CASSPQGRAEAFF. The CDR3 DNA reads TGTGCCAGCTCACCTCAAGGGCGGGCTGAAGCTTTCTTT.